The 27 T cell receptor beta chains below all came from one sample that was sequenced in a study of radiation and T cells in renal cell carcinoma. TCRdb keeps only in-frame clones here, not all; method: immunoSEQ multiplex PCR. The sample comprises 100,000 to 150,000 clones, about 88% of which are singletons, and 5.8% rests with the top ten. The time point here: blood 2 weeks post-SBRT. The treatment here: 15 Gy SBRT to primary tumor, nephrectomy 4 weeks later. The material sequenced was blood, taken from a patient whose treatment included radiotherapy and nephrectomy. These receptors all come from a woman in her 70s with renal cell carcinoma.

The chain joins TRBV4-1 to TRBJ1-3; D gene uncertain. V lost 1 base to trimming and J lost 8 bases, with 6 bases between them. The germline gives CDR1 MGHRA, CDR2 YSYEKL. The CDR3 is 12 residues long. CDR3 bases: TGCGCCAGCAGCCAAGTGCCCCACACCATATATTTT. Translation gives CASSQVPHTIYF.

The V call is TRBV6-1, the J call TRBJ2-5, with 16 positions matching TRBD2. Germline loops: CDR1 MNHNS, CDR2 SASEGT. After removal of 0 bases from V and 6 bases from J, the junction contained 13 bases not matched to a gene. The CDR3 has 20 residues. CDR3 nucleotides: TGTGCCAGCAGTGAAGCGCTTCCCGGGACTAGCGGGGGGGCGAGAAAGACCCAGTACTTC. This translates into CASSEALPGTSGGARKTQYF.

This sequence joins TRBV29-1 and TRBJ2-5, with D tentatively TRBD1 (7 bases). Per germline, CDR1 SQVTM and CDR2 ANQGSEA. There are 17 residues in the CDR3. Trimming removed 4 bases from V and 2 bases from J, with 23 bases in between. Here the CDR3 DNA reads TGCAGCGTTGTCACCCGGGACAGCGGGCTCTGGCAAGAGACCCAGTACTTC. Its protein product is CSVVTRDSGLWQETQYF.

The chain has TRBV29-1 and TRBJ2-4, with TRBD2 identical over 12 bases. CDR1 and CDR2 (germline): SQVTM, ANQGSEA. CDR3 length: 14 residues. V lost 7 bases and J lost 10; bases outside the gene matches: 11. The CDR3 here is CSAARLAGERIQYF. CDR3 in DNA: TGCAGCGCCGCTCGACTAGCGGGGGAGAGGATTCAGTACTTC.

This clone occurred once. This chain's CDR3 is CASSLPGLTNYGYTF. As DNA, the CDR3 is TGTGCCAGTAGTCTTCCGGGACTGACTAACTATGGCTACACCTTC. The chain joins TRBV19 to TRBJ1-2, with D possibly matching TRBD1 (5 bases). The V gene's germline CDR1 is LNHDA and CDR2 SQIVND (reference sequence). V lost 5 bases and J lost 0, with 13 bases in between. The CDR3 is made up of 15 amino acids. Full variable domain (rest looked up from reference TRBV19 and TRBJ1-2): DGGITQSPKYLFRKEGQNVTLSCEQNLNHDAMYWYRQDPGQGLRLIYYSQIVNDFQKGDIAEGYSVSREKKESFPLTVTSAQKNPTAFYLCASSLPGLTNYGYTFGSGTRLTVV.

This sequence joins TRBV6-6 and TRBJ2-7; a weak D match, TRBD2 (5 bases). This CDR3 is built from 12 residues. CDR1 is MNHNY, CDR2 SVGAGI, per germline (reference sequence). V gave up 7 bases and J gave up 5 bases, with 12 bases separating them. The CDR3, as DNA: TGTGCCAGCACTCATGAGGGCCACGAGCAGTACTTC. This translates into CASTHEGHEQYF.

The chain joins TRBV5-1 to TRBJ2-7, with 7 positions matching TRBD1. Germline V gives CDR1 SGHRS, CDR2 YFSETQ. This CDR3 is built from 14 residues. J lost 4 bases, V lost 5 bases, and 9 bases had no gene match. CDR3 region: CASSPRTGVYEQYF. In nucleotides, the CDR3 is TGCGCCAGCAGTCCCAGGACAGGCGTTTACGAGCAGTACTTC.

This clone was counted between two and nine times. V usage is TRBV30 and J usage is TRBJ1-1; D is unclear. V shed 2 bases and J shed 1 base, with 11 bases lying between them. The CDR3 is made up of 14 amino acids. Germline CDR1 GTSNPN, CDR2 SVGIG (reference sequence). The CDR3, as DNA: TGTGCCTGGAGTCAAGAACAGAGGAACACTGAAGCTTTCTTT. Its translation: CAWSQEQRNTEAFF. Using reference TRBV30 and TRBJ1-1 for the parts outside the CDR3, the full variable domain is SQTIHQWPATLVQPVGSPLSLECTVEGTSNPNLYWYRQAAGRGLQLLFYSVGIGQISSEVPQNLSASRPQDRQFILSSKKLLLSDSGFYLCAWSQEQRNTEAFFGQGTRLTVV.

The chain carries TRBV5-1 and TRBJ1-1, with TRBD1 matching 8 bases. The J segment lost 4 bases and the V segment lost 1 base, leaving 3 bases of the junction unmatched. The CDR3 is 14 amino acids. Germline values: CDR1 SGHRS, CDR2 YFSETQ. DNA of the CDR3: TGCGCCAGCAGCTTGACAGGGGGGAGCACTGAAGCTTTCTTT. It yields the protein CASSLTGGSTEAFF.

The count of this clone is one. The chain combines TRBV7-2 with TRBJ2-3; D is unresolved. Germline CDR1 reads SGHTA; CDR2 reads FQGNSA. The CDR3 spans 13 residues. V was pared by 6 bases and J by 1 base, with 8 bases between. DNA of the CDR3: TGTGCCAGCAGGTTCACGGGCACAGATACGCAGTATTTT. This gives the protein CASRFTGTDTQYF.

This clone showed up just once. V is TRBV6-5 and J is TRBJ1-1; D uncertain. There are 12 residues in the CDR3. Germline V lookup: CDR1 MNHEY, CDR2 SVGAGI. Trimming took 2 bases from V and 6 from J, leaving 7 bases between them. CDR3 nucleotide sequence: TGTGCCAGCAGTTACCGAGGAGCTGAAGCTTTCTTT. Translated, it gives CASSYRGAEAFF.

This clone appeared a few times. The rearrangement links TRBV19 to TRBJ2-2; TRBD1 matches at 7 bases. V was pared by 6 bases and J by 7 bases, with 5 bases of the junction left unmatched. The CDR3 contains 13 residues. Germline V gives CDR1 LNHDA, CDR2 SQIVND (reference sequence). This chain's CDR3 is CASRMTGRGELFF. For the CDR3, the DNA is TGTGCCAGTAGGATGACAGGGCGCGGGGAGCTGTTTTTT.

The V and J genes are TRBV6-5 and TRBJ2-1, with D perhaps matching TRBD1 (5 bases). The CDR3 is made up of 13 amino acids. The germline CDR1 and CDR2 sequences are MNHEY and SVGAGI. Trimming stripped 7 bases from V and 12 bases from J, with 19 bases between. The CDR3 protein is CASTKPEARGQFF. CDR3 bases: TGTGCCAGCACCAAACCCGAGGCAAGGGGGCAGTTCTTC.

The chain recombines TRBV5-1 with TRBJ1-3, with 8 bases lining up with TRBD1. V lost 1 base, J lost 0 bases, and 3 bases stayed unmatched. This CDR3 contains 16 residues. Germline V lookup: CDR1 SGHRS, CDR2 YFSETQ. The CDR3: CASSLSDRGSGNTIYF. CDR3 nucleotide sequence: TGCGCCAGCAGCTTGTCCGACAGGGGCTCTGGAAACACCATATATTTT.

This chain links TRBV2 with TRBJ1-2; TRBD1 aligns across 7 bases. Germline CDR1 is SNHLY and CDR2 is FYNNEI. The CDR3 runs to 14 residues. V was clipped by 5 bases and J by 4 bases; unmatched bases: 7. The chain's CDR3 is CASSSRRDSYGYTF. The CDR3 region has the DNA TGTGCCAGCAGTTCCCGCCGGGACAGCTATGGCTACACCTTC. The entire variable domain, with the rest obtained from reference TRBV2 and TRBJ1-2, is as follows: EPEVTQTPSHQVTQMGQEVILRCVPISNHLYFYWYRQILGQKVEFLVSFYNNEISEKSEIFDDQFSVERPDGSNFTLKIRSTKLEDSAMYFCASSSRRDSYGYTFGSGTRLTVV.

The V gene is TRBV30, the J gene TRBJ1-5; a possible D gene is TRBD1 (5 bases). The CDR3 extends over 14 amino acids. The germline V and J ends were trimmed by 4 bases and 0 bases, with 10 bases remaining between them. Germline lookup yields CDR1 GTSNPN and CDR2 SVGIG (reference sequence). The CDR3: CAWTGPYSNQPQHF. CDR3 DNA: TGTGCCTGGACGGGACCATATAGCAATCAGCCCCAGCATTTT.

In nucleotides, the CDR3 is TGTGCCAGCAGCTTGAAGGGGGCGCAAGAGACCCAGTACTTC. Its protein is CASSLKGAQETQYF. This chain uses TRBV5-4 with TRBJ2-5; 7 nucleotides agree with TRBD1. Looked up from germline, CDR1 is SGHNT and CDR2 is YYREEE (reference sequence). CDR3 length: 14 residues. V was clipped by 1 base and J by 2 bases; unmatched bases: 2.

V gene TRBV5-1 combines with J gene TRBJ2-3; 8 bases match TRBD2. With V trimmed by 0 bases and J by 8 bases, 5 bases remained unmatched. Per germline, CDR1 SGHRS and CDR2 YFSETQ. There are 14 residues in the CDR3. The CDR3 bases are TGCGCCAGCAGCTTGGACACTAGCGGCGTTACGCAGTATTTT. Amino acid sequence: CASSLDTSGVTQYF.

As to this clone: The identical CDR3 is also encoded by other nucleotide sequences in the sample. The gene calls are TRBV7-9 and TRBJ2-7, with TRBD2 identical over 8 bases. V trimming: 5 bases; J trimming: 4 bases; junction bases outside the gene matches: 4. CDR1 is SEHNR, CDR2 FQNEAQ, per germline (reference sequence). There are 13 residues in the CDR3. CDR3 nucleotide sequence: TGTGCCAGCAGCCCCTCGGGAGGGTACGAGCAGTACTTC. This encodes CASSPSGGYEQYF.

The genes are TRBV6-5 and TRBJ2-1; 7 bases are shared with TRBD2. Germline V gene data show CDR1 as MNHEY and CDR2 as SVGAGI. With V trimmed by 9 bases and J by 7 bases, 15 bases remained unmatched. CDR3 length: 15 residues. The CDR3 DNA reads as TGTGCCAGTTCCCTCCGGGGGGTGGGATATAATGAGCAGTTCTTC. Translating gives CASSLRGVGYNEQFF.

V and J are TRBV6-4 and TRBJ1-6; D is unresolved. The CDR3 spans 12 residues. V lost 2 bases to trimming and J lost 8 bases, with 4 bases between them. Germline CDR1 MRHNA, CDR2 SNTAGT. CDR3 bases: TGTGCCAGCAGTGACGGTGATTCACCCCTCCACTTT. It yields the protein CASSDGDSPLHF.

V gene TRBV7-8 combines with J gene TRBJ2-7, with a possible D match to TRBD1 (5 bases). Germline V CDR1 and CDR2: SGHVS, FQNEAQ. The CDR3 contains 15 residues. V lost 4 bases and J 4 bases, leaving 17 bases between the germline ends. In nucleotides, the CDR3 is TGTGCCAGCAGCTCCCCCCGGACACATCTTTACGAGCAGTACTTC. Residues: CASSSPRTHLYEQYF.

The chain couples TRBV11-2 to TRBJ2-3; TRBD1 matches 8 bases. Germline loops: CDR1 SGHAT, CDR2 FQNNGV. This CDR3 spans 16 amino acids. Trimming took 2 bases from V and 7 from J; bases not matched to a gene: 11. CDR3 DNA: TGTGCCAGCAGCTTATTCAGCAGGGGGCTGGGAAATACGCAGTATTTT. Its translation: CASSLFSRGLGNTQYF.

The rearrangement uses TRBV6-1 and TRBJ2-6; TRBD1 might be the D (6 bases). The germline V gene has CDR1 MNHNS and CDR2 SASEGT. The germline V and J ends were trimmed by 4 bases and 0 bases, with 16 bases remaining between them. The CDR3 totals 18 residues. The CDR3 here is CASSVKPAQGSGANVLTF. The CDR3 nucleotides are TGTGCCAGCAGTGTCAAGCCTGCACAGGGCTCTGGGGCCAACGTCCTGACTTTC.

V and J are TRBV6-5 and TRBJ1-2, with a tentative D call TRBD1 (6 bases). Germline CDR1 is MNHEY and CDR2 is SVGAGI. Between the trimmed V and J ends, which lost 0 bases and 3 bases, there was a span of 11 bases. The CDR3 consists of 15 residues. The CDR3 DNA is TGTGCCAGCAGTTACTCAACAGGGAGTTACTATGGCTACACCTTC. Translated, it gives CASSYSTGSYYGYTF.

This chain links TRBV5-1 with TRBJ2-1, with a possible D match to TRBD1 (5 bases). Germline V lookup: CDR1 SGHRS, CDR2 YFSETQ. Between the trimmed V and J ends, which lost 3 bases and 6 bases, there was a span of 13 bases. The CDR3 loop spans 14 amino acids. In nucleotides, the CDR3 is TGCGCCAGCAGCTCGGCAGGGTTTAGCAATGAGCAGTTCTTC. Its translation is CASSSAGFSNEQFF.

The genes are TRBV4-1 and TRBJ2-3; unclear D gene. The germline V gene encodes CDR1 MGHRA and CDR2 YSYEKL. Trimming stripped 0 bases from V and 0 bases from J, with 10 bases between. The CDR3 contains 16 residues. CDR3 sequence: CASSQEGTGSTDTQYF. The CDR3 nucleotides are TGCGCCAGCAGCCAAGAAGGTACGGGTAGCACAGATACGCAGTATTTT.